This T cell receptor beta chain was found in a study of persistence of HIV-infected CD4 T cells (TCRdb year 2020). Regarding the complete study: CMV- and HIV-1 Gag-responding CD4+ T cells were isolated from ART-treated individuals so that antigen-driven clonal expansion of HIV-1-infected cells could be examined. Suppressive ART had been received by participants for a median of roughly eight years. In the cross-participant TCR cluster analysis, fewer than ten participants were included for CMV and roughly seven participants were included for Gag. The clonality of all cells in each sorted population was measured by TCRbeta sequencing, and the clonality of infected cells was measured by proviral sequencing. Peripheral blood samples of up to about 200 mL were collected at multiple time points, except for a couple of participants, who underwent leukapheresis at a single time point. Findings and caveats that apply to the study as a whole: Only a small number of individuals took part in the study, and only a limited range of antigens was tested. Enrichment of degenerate expanded CDR3beta sequences was found in antigen-responding cells, suggesting convergent selection of CD4+ responses to CMV and Gag. TCRbeta richness in CMV- and Gag-responding cells was significantly lower than in anti-CD3/anti-CD28-responding cells; CMV-responding cells had higher oligoclonality than CD3/CD28-stimulated and Gag-responding cells. Restriction of bulk TCR analyses to the rare CMV-responding cells that actually carried HIV-1 proviruses was not possible. A correlation was observed between TCR oligoclonality and proviral oligoclonality within the same sorted populations.

Compared with germline, V lacks 6 bases and J lacks 7 bases; bases without a gene match: 5. Per the germline V gene, SNHLY is the CDR1 and FYNNEI is the CDR2. From the cysteine through the phenylalanine, the CDR3 covers 13 amino acids. The DNA shown is the 39-base CDR3, in frame from base 1. This specimen's treatment or condition label, interpreted: suppressive antiretroviral therapy. A pool of overlapping HIV-1 Gag 15-mer peptides, at 0.75 to 1 ug per peptide per mL, was used to stimulate the cells. Memory CD4+ T cells that did not respond, being CD40L-negative, CD69-negative and CD45RO-high, were sorted as memory populations depleted of antigen-responding cells. HIV-1-infected adults in whom suppressive ART had been started during chronic infection were enrolled as participants. For at least 4 years, participants had undetectable plasma HIV-1 RNA, below 50 copies/mL. To be included, a participant needed positive CMV serology and a CD4+ T cell count above 400 cells/uL. Before stimulation, PBMCs were isolated using density centrifugation and then depleted of CD8+ T cells. For roughly 17 hours, CD8-depleted PBMCs were stimulated with anti-CD28/CD49d costimulation, a CD40-blocking antibody, and enfuvirtide, which was added to prevent new infections. Cells were sorted on a Beckman Coulter MoFlo Legacy or XDP sorter, with propidium iodide excluding dead cells. Genomic DNA was extracted with the QIAamp DNA Mini Kit for samples above one million cells, otherwise with the Quick-DNA Microprep Kit.

TCRbeta repertoires were sequenced from genomic DNA with the immunoSEQ hsTCRB assay version 4 in survey mode. For TCRbeta sequencing, genomic DNA was diluted to about 10 ng/uL, with up to roughly 1 ug used per sample. As for the authors' bioinformatics: Analysis of the TCRbeta data was done in ImmunoSeq Analyzer 3.0, and diversity was computed on productive nucleotide rearrangements. Using the Immunarch R package, lower-bound TCR diversity was estimated with the improved Chao index and clonality was estimated with the Gini coefficient. Different nucleotide rearrangements encoding the same CDR3beta amino acid sequence were treated as distinct clonotypes. Differential abundance analysis found TCRbeta sequences that were significantly enriched in antigen-responding cells compared with anti-CD3/anti-CD28-activated cells. Using predicted peptide-MHC specificity as the basis, GLIPH2 grouped TCRs into clusters, both for each participant individually and for the merged data sets that combined participants. Sourced from immuneACCESS, this table was stored by TCRdb with only in-frame sequences that have V and J called. A share of the clones is absent; for the studies checked, an unresolved V gene accounts for under half, and the remainder has no known explanation. The V and J calls and clone size are taken from that table; D and trimming were inferred from the DNA. A total of 38,000 or so clones appear in this sample, 85% to 90% of them only once. The ten biggest clones cover roughly 5.9% of the sample.

To note about this clone: Its target antigen remains unknown. Per-base qualities were not stored, and no clone one base away is much larger.

Sequencing used cultured CD4+ T cells from PBMCs, obtained from a patient who received antiretroviral therapy. The cell subset or site label, read with the paper, signifies: CD40L-CD69- CD45RO-high memory CD4 T cells not responding to Gag peptides. The sequence is built from TRBV2 and TRBJ1-5, with 8 junctional bases fitting TRBD1. The origin of this receptor is an adult with HIV. The donor label of this sample is uncertain. The CDR3 here reads CASRVRGRQPQHF. The sequenced DNA: TGTGCCAGCAGAGTCAGGGGGCGGCAGCCCCAGCATTTT.